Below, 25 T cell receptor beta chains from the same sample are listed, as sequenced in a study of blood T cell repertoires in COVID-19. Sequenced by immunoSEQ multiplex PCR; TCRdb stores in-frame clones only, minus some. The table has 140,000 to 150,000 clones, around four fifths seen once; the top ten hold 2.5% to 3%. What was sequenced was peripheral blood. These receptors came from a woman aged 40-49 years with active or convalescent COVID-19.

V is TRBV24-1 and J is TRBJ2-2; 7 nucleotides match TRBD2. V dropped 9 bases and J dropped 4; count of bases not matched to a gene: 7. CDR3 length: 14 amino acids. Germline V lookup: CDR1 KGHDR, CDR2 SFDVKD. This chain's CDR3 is CATWGGFGTGELFF. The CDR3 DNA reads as TGTGCCACCTGGGGGGGGTTCGGCACCGGGGAGCTGTTTTTT.

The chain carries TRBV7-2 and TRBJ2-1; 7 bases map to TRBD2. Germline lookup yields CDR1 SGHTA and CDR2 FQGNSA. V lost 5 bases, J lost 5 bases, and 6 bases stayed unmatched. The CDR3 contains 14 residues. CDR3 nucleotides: TGTGCCAGCAGCCCCACTCTAGCGGACAATGAGCAGTTCTTC. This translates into CASSPTLADNEQFF.

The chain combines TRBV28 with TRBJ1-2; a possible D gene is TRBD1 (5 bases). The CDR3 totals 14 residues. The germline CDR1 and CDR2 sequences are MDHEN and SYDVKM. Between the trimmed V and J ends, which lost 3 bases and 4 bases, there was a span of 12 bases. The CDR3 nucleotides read TGTGCCAGCAGTTTGTATGAGGGACTCTATGGCTACACCTTC. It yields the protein CASSLYEGLYGYTF.

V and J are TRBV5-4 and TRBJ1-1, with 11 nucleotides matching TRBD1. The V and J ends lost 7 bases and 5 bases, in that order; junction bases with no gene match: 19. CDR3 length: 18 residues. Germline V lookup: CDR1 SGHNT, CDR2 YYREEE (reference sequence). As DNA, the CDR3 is TGTGCCAGCCCACACCCCGGACAGGGGGCAGGGGTTGGAACTGAAGCTTTCTTT. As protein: CASPHPGQGAGVGTEAFF.

The CDR3 DNA reads as TGTGCCAGTAGCCGACAGGTGGGGGGGCATCAGCCCCAGCATTTT. Its translation: CASSRQVGGHQPQHF. The genes are TRBV19 and TRBJ1-5; perhaps TRBD1 as D (6 bases). This CDR3 has 15 amino acids. CDR1 is LNHDA and CDR2 is SQIVND in the germline V gene (reference sequence). Deletions cut 6 bases from V and 5 bases from J, with 17 bases between.

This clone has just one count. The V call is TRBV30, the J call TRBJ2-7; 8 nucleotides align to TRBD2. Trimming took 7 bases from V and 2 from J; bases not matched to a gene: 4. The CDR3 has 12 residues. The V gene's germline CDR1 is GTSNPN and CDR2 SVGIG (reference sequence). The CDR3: CASEAGAYEQYF. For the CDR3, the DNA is TGTGCCTCAGAAGCGGGGGCCTACGAGCAGTACTTC.

The CDR3 is CASTPGQGFGNQPQHF. DNA for the CDR3: TGTGCCAGTACCCCGGGACAGGGATTTGGCAATCAGCCCCAGCATTTT. This chain connects TRBV19 to TRBJ1-5; 9 bases align to TRBD1. V was clipped by 7 bases and J by 2 bases; unmatched bases: 9. The CDR3 spans 16 residues. From germline, CDR1 is LNHDA and CDR2 SQIVND (reference sequence). The whole variable domain, filled in from reference TRBV19 and TRBJ1-5, reads DGGITQSPKYLFRKEGQNVTLSCEQNLNHDAMYWYRQDPGQGLRLIYYSQIVNDFQKGDIAEGYSVSREKKESFPLTVTSAQKNPTAFYLCASTPGQGFGNQPQHFGDGTRLSIL.

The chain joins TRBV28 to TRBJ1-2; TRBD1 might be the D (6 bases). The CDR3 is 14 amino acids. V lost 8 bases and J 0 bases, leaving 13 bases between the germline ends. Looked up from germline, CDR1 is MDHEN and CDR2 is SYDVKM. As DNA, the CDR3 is TGTGCCAGCGGACCCGGGACATCTAACTATGGCTACACCTTC. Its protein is CASGPGTSNYGYTF.

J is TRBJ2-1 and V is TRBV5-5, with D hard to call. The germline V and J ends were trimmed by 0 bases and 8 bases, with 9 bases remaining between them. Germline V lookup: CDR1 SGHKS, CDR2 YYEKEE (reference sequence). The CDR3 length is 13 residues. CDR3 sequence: CASSLARIDEQFF. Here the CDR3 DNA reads TGTGCCAGCAGCTTGGCGAGGATCGATGAGCAGTTCTTC.

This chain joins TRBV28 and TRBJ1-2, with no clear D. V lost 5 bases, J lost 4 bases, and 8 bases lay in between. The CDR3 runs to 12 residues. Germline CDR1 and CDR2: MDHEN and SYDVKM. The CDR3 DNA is TGTGCCAGCAGTCCAGCGAGCTATGGCTACACCTTC. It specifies CASSPASYGYTF.

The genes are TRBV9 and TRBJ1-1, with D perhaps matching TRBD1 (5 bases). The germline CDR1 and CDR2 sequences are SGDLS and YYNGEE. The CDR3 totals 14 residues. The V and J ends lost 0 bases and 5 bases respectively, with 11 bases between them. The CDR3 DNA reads TGTGCCAGCAGCGTAGTAGGGCAGGGAACTGAAGCTTTCTTT. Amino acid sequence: CASSVVGQGTEAFF.

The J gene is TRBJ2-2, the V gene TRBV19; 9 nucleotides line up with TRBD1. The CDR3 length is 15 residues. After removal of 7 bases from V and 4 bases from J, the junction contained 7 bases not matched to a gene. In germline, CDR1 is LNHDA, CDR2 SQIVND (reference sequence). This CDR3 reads CASTGWTGATGELFF. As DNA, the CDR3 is TGTGCCAGTACCGGTTGGACAGGGGCCACCGGGGAGCTGTTTTTT.

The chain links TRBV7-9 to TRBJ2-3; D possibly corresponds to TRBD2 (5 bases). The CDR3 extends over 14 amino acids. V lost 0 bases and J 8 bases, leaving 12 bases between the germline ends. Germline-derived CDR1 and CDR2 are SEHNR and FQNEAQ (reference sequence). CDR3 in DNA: TGTGCCAGCAGCTTAGCGAGGGCAGTTGGTACGCAGTATTTT. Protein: CASSLARAVGTQYF.

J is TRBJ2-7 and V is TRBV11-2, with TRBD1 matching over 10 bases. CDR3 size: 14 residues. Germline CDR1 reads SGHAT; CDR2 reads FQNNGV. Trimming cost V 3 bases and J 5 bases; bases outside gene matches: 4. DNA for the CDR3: TGTGCCAGCAGCTTCCGGGACAGGGGCCACGAGCAGTACTTC. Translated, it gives CASSFRDRGHEQYF. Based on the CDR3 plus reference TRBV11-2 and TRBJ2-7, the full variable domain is EAGVAQSPRYKIIEKRQSVAFWCNPISGHATLYWYQQILGQGPKLLIQFQNNGVVDDSQLPKDRFSAERLKGVDSTLKIQPAKLEDSAVYLCASSFRDRGHEQYFGPGTRLTVT.

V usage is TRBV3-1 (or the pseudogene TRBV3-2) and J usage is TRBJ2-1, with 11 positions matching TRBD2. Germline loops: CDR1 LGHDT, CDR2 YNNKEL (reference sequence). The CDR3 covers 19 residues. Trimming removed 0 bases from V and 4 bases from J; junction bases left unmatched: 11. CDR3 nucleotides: TGTGCCAGCAGCCAAGATACCCCGCCGACTAGCGGGAAGTACAATGAGCAGTTCTTC. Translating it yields CASSQDTPPTSGKYNEQFF.

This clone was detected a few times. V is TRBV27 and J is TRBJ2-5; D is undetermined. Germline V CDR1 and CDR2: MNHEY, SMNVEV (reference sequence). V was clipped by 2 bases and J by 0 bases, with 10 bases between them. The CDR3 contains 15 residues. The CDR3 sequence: CASSLVSLYQETQYF. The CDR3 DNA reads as TGTGCCAGCAGTTTAGTCTCTTTGTACCAAGAGACCCAGTACTTC.

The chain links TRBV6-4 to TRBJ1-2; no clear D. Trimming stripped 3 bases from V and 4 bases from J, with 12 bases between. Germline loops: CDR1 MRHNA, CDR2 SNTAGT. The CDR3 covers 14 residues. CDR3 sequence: CASSEGRKVYGYTF. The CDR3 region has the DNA TGTGCCAGCAGTGAGGGGAGAAAAGTCTATGGCTACACCTTC.

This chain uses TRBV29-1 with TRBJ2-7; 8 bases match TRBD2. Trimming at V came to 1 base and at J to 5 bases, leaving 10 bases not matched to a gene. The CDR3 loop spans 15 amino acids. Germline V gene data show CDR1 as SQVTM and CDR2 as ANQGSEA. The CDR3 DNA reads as TGCAGCGTTGAAGGTGACGGGAGGGCCCTGAACGAGCAGTACTTC. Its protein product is CSVEGDGRALNEQYF.

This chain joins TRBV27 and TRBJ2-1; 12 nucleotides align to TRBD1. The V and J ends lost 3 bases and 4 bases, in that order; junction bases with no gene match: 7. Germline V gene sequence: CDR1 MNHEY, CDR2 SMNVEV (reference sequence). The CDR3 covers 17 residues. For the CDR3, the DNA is TGTGCCAGCAGTTTGGGACAGGGGGCCCTTCGGTACAATGAGCAGTTCTTC. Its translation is CASSLGQGALRYNEQFF.

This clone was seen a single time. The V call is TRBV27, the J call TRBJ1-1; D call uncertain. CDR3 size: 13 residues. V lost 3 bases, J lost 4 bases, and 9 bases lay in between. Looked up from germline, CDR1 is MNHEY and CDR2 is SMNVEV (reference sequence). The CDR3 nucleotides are TGTGCCAGCAGTTTCCGGGAGAGCACTGAAGCTTTCTTT. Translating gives CASSFRESTEAFF.

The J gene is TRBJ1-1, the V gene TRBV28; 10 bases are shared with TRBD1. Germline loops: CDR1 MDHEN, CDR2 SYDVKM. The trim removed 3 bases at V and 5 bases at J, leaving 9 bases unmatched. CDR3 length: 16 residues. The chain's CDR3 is CASSFPTGGAGTEAFF. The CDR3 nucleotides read TGTGCCAGCAGTTTCCCGACAGGGGGCGCGGGGACTGAAGCTTTCTTT.

The chain's CDR3 is CATSNLLLVPLWGAGELFF. The CDR3, as DNA: TGTGCCACCAGCAACCTTTTGCTGGTCCCTCTGTGGGGAGCCGGGGAGCTGTTTTTT. V and J are TRBV15 and TRBJ2-2, with a tentative D call TRBD2 (5 bases). The CDR3 loop spans 19 amino acids. CDR1 is LNHNV and CDR2 is YYDKDF in the germline V gene (reference sequence). V lost 4 bases to trimming and J lost 6 bases, with 27 bases between them.

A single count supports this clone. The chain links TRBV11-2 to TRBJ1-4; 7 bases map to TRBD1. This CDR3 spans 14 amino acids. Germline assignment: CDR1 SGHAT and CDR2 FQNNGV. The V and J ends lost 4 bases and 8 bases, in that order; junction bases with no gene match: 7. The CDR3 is CASSYTGAGEKLFF. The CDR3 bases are TGTGCCAGCAGCTACACAGGGGCGGGGGAAAAACTGTTTTTT.

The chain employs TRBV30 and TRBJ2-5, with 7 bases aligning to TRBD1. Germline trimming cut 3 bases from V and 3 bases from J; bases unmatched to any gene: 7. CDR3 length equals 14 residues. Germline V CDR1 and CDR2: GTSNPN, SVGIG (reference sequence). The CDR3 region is CAWRGADREETQYF. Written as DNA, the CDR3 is TGTGCCTGGAGGGGCGCCGACAGGGAAGAGACCCAGTACTTC.

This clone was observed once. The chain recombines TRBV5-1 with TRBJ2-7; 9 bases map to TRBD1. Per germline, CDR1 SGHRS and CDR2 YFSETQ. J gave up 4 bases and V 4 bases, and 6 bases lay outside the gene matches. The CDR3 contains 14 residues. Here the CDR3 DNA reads TGCGCCAGCAGCCCGGAGGGACAGGGTTACGAGCAGTACTTC. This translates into CASSPEGQGYEQYF.